This is a list of T cell receptor beta chains from one sample in a study of cytomegalovirus exposure and HLA in healthy donors. Some clones are missing from TCRdb's copy, which holds only in-frame ones; the method was immunoSEQ multiplex PCR. The table shows around 120,000 clones, with roughly 80% occurring only once. Sequencing was carried out using PBMCs. These receptors were obtained from a boy aged 5-17 years in good health and CMV-seronegative. Both conserved end residues are part of each CDR3. A D gene is named only where the DNA matches it firmly. A row's size may be missing; if present it is once, few, many or a size class.

TRBJ1-1 | . | . | TRBV4-1 | TGCGCCAGCAGCCAACTCTCCACATTGAACACTGAAGCTTTCTTT | CASSQLSTLNTEAFF
TRBJ1-1 | . | . | TRBV19 | TGTGCCAGTAGTATTAGCACGGTCAACACTGAAGCTTTCTTT | CASSISTVNTEAFF
TRBJ2-7 | . | . | TRBV7-9 | TGTGCCAGCAGCTTAGATGGAAAGGGGGGGCACGAGCAGTACTTC | CASSLDGKGGHEQYF
TRBJ2-1 | . | . | TRBV9 | TGTGCCAGCAGCGTAGATGGCAGTTACAATGAGCAGTTCTTC | CASSVDGSYNEQFF
TRBJ2-2 | . | . | TRBV9 | TGTGCCAGCAGCGTAGAGGAGGGTAGGACCGGGGAGCTGTTTTTT | CASSVEEGRTGELFF
TRBJ2-3 | . | TRBD1 | TRBV5-6 | TGTGCCAGCAGCACGACAGGGGGCACAGATACGCAGTATTTT | CASSTTGGTDTQYF
TRBJ2-3 | . | TRBD2 | TRBV5-4 | TGTGCCAGCAAAAAGGGCGGGAGGGCCACAGATACGCAGTATTTT | CASKKGGRATDTQYF
TRBJ1-2 | . | . | TRBV29-1 | TGCAGCGTCGTCCACACAACCTATGGCTACACCTTC | CSVVHTTYGYTF
TRBJ2-7 | . | . | TRBV7-3 | TGTGCCAGCAGCTCCCAGGGTGCTCAGCTCCACGAGCAGTACTTC | CASSSQGAQLHEQYF
TRBJ2-7 | . | TRBD2 | TRBV5-1 | TGCGCCAGCAGCGAGGGACTAGCGGGAGGAGGCCACGAGCAGTACTTC | CASSEGLAGGGHEQYF
TRBJ2-7 | . | . | TRBV6-6 | TGTGCCAGCAGTTACGCGGGGGCAGGTCCCTACGAGCAGTACTTC | CASSYAGAGPYEQYF
TRBJ2-5 | . | TRBD2 | TRBV11-1 | TGTGCCAGCAGCTTGGGGGGGACGGATGAGACCCAGTACTTC | CASSLGGTDETQYF
TRBJ2-1 | few | TRBD2 | TRBV7-9 | TGTGCCAGCAGCTTGACTAGCGGGGTAACTTACAATGAGCAGTTCTTC | CASSLTSGVTYNEQFF
TRBJ2-7 | once | TRBD2 | TRBV6-6 | TGTGCCAGCATGGCGCGGGAGGGCCGGAACGAGCAGTACTTC | CASMAREGRNEQYF
TRBJ2-1 | . | . | TRBV30 | TGTGCCTGGAGTGTAGGGAGACTAGGGGCCTACAATGAGCAGTTCTTC | CAWSVGRLGAYNEQFF
TRBJ1-2 | . | TRBD1 | TRBV27 | TGTGCCAGCAGTTTATCGGGACAGGGGGCACCTGGCTACACCTTC | CASSLSGQGAPGYTF
TRBJ2-7 | . | . | TRBV6-5 | TGTGCCAGCAGTTCCACTCCCGGCGCGGGTCCCTACGAGCAGTACTTC | CASSSTPGAGPYEQYF
TRBJ1-2 | . | . | TRBV30 | TGTGCCTGGAGTGTACTTGACAGTGGTGGCTACACCTTC | CAWSVLDSGGYTF
TRBJ2-1 | . | TRBD2 | TRBV7-9 | TGTGCCAGCAGCTTGGGCGGGAGGGCCGGCAATGAGCAGTTCTTC | CASSLGGRAGNEQFF
TRBJ2-5 | . | . | TRBV27 | TGTGCCAGCAGTGGTGGTAGCGGAGAGACCCAGTACTTC | CASSGGSGETQYF
TRBJ2-1 | few | TRBD2 | TRBV30 | TGTGGTATAGCGGGAGGCTACAATGAGCAGTTCTTC | CGIAGGYNEQFF
TRBJ2-3 | . | TRBD2 | TRBV7-2 | TGTGCCAGCAGGTCTAGCGGAGATACGCAGTATTTT | CASRSSGDTQYF
TRBJ2-7 | once | TRBD1 | TRBV7-2 | TGTGCCAGCAGCCAAGGGGGACAGGGCTTCTACGAGCAGTACTTC | CASSQGGQGFYEQYF
TRBJ1-3 | . | . | TRBV21-1 | TGTGCCAGCAGAAAGGGACAGGGGGCTGGAAACACCATATATTTT | CASRKGQGAGNTIYF